The 28 T cell receptor beta chains presented below share a single source sample, sequenced in a study of blood T cell repertoires in COVID-19. TCRdb keeps only in-frame clones here, not all; method: immunoSEQ multiplex PCR. The sample has 310,000 or so clones, around 86% seen once. Material: peripheral blood. The receptors were sampled from a woman aged 30 to 39 who had recovered from COVID-19.

This CDR3 reads CASSETSPDRVHGYTF. The CDR3 nucleotides read TGTGCCAGCAGTGAGACATCCCCTGACAGGGTGCATGGCTACACCTTC. This sequence joins TRBV2 and TRBJ1-2; 7 positions agree with TRBD1. This CDR3 comprises 16 residues. The V and J ends lost 3 bases and 6 bases, in that order; junction bases with no gene match: 13. Looked up from germline, CDR1 is SNHLY and CDR2 is FYNNEI.

This clone was seen just once. The chain couples TRBV6-5 to TRBJ1-2; D is uncertain. V lost 2 bases and J lost 8, with 6 bases in between. The CDR3 contains 11 residues. Germline V CDR1 and CDR2: MNHEY, SVGAGI. The CDR3 reads CASSYGRGYTF. CDR3 coding DNA: TGTGCCAGCAGTTACGGGAGGGGCTACACCTTC.

The V gene is TRBV11-2, the J gene TRBJ1-4, with D possibly being TRBD1 (5 bases). The V end lost 2 bases, the J end lost 6 bases, and 13 bases lay between the germline ends. Germline CDR1 is SGHAT and CDR2 is FQNNGV. The CDR3 is 15 residues long. CDR3 coding DNA: TGTGCCAGCAGCTTACGGGGGTCGGGGGATGAAAAACTGTTTTTT. It is translated as CASSLRGSGDEKLFF.

The chain has TRBV6-6 and TRBJ1-4, with D possibly being TRBD1 (6 bases). The CDR3 length is 16 residues. Germline CDR1 is MNHNY and CDR2 is SVGAGI (reference sequence). Trimming left V 8 bases short and J 1 base short, with 17 bases between. The CDR3 DNA follows: TGTGCCAGCGGGGCAGGGGAATTGTTAACTAATGAAAAACTGTTTTTT. Its protein product is CASGAGELLTNEKLFF.

This chain joins TRBV20-1 and TRBJ2-7, with D tentatively TRBD1 (6 bases). V dropped 3 bases and J dropped 0 bases, with 15 bases sitting between them. The CDR3 has 15 residues. Per the germline V gene, CDR1 is DFQATT and CDR2 is SNEGSKA (reference sequence). In nucleotides, the CDR3 is TGCAGTGCTAGTGAGACAGGCCCCAGCTCCTACGAGCAGTACTTC. Protein: CSASETGPSSYEQYF.

The CDR3 DNA follows: TGCGCCAGCAGCTCTTGGACTAAGGCGGACACTGAAGCTTTCTTT. As protein: CASSSWTKADTEAFF. The chain recombines TRBV5-1 with TRBJ1-1; D unresolved. From germline, CDR1 is SGHRS and CDR2 YFSETQ. This CDR3 has 15 amino acids. The V end lost 3 bases, the J end lost 3 bases, and 15 bases lay between the germline ends.

V gene TRBV3-1 (or the pseudogene TRBV3-2) combines with J gene TRBJ2-1; TRBD2 agrees at 7 bases. Germline V gene sequence: CDR1 LGHDT, CDR2 YNNKEL (reference sequence). CDR3 length: 13 residues. The ends lost 1 base at V and 10 bases at J; junction bases unmatched: 4. CDR3 residues: CASSQVTSVEQFF. The CDR3 region has the DNA TGTGCCAGCAGCCAAGTTACTAGCGTGGAGCAGTTCTTC.

The rearrangement uses TRBV10-2 and TRBJ1-5, with 10 bases identical to TRBD1. After removal of 6 bases from V and 3 bases from J, the junction contained 5 bases not matched to a gene. Germline values: CDR1 WSHSY, CDR2 SAAADI. The CDR3 is 15 residues long. The CDR3 bases are TGCGCCAGCAGGAGGACAGGGGGGTCCAATCAGCCCCAGCATTTT. Its translation is CASRRTGGSNQPQHF.

This clone showed up just once. The chain recombines TRBV5-1 with TRBJ2-3; tentatively, D is TRBD2 (6 bases). The CDR3 is 13 residues long. V lost 2 bases to trimming and J lost 6 bases, with 10 bases between them. CDR1 is SGHRS and CDR2 is YFSETQ in the germline V gene. The CDR3 DNA reads as TGCGCCAGCAGCTTCTCCGGGAGTGATACGCAGTATTTT. Translated, it gives CASSFSGSDTQYF. The full variable domain, completed using reference TRBV5-1 and TRBJ2-3, is KAGVTQTPRYLIKTRGQQVTLSCSPISGHRSVSWYQQTPGQGLQFLFEYFSETQRNKGNFPGRFSGRQFSNSRSEMNVSTLELGDSALYLCASSFSGSDTQYFGPGTRLTVL.

The table lists this clone with a count of one. The chain recombines TRBV19 with TRBJ2-1; tentatively, D is TRBD2 (6 bases). The CDR3 covers 14 residues. The germline V gene encodes CDR1 LNHDA and CDR2 SQIVND (reference sequence). V lost 9 bases and J 3 bases, leaving 15 bases between the germline ends. CDR3 protein: CASSWRGLYNEQFF. The CDR3 region has the DNA TGTGCCAGCTCGTGGAGGGGTCTCTACAATGAGCAGTTCTTC.

The rearrangement uses TRBV11-1 and TRBJ1-6; 9 nucleotides align to TRBD1. Trimming cost V 5 bases and J 9 bases; bases outside gene matches: 11. Germline V lookup: CDR1 SGHAT, CDR2 FQDESV (reference sequence). CDR3 length equals 16 residues. The DNA of the CDR3 is TGTGCCAGCAGCCAGTATCCGGGACAGGGCGCTTCACCCCTCCACTTT. Its protein product is CASSQYPGQGASPLHF.

The rearrangement uses TRBV27 and TRBJ1-1, with TRBD1 as a possible D gene (5 bases). CDR3 size: 13 residues. Looked up from germline, CDR1 is MNHEY and CDR2 is SMNVEV (reference sequence). V was clipped by 2 bases and J by 4 bases, with 8 bases between them. The CDR3 reads CASSLQTATEAFF. CDR3 in DNA: TGTGCCAGCAGTTTACAGACAGCCACTGAAGCTTTCTTT.

This sequence joins TRBV5-1 and TRBJ2-7; 8 bases are a match to TRBD1. The V gene end was trimmed by 4 bases and the J gene end by 7 bases; junction bases not matched to a gene: 7. The CDR3 loop spans 13 amino acids. In germline, CDR1 is SGHRS, CDR2 YFSETQ. The CDR3 spells CASSLDRVEEQYF. The CDR3 bases are TGCGCCAGCAGCCTGGACAGGGTGGAAGAGCAGTACTTC.

This sequence joins TRBV19 and TRBJ1-6; D gene unclear. Trimming took off 4 bases at V and 5 bases at J, with 6 bases between the two ends. Per the germline V gene, CDR1 is LNHDA and CDR2 is SQIVND (reference sequence). There are 13 residues in the CDR3. The CDR3 sequence is CASSSRDNSPLHF. For the CDR3, the DNA is TGTGCCAGTAGTAGTCGCGATAATTCACCCCTCCACTTT.

The rearrangement uses TRBV9 and TRBJ2-5; 7 nucleotides align to TRBD2. The CDR3 totals 14 residues. The trim removed 0 bases at V and 4 bases at J, leaving 3 bases unmatched. Germline CDR1 is SGDLS and CDR2 is YYNGEE. CDR3 sequence reads: CASSVVPSGETQYF. In DNA, the CDR3 is TGTGCCAGCAGCGTAGTTCCTAGCGGAGAGACCCAGTACTTC.

The rearrangement joins TRBV15 to TRBJ2-7; 8 positions match TRBD2. Germline V gene data show CDR1 as LNHNV and CDR2 as YYDKDF (reference sequence). The CDR3 is made up of 15 amino acids. The trim removed 5 bases at V and 6 bases at J, leaving 12 bases unmatched. Written as DNA, the CDR3 is TGTGCCACCAGCCGGGAGGGACGGCAGGGAGGCGAGCAGTACTTC. It yields the protein CATSREGRQGGEQYF.

This clone came up a few times. The chain couples TRBV4-2 to TRBJ1-3; 7 bases agree with TRBD1. V lost 0 bases and J lost 4; bases outside the gene matches: 9. The germline gives CDR1 LGHNA, CDR2 YNFKEQ. The CDR3 has 17 amino acids. The CDR3 loop reads CASSQDTQGMWGNTIYF. The DNA for the CDR3 is TGTGCCAGCAGCCAAGATACACAGGGGATGTGGGGAAACACCATATATTTT.

V and J are TRBV5-1 and TRBJ2-7, with unresolved D. The germline V and J ends were trimmed by 5 bases and 2 bases, with 17 bases remaining between them. CDR1 SGHRS and CDR2 YFSETQ come from the germline V gene. This CDR3 comprises 15 residues. CDR3 residues: CASSYGPGETYEQYF. In nucleotides, the CDR3 is TGCGCCAGCAGTTACGGCCCGGGTGAGACCTACGAGCAGTACTTC.

V is TRBV6-1 and J is TRBJ2-2; tentatively, D is TRBD1 (6 bases). The CDR3 consists of 16 residues. Per germline, CDR1 MNHNS and CDR2 SASEGT. The V end lost 0 bases, the J end lost 1 base, and 9 bases lay between the germline ends. CDR3 coding DNA: TGTGCCAGCAGTGAAGCCCCGGGACAGAACACCGGGGAGCTGTTTTTT. Its protein product is CASSEAPGQNTGELFF.

The rearrangement links TRBV28 to TRBJ1-2, with D uncertain. Germline V CDR1 and CDR2: MDHEN, SYDVKM. The CDR3 runs 11 residues. Trimming left V 6 bases short and J 10 bases short, with 12 bases between. CDR3 region: CASRLDGIYTF. CDR3 nucleotide sequence: TGTGCCAGCAGATTGGACGGGATCTACACCTTC.

The chain carries TRBV27 and TRBJ1-6, with D possibly matching TRBD1 (6 bases). This CDR3 contains 16 residues. V was shortened by 4 bases and J by 9 bases, with 19 bases between the two germline ends. Germline V gene lookup returns CDR1 MNHEY and CDR2 SMNVEV (reference sequence). The CDR3: CASSSTDRFRGSPLHF. DNA for the CDR3: TGTGCCAGCAGTTCTACAGACAGGTTCAGGGGTTCACCCCTCCACTTT.

V is TRBV19 and J is TRBJ2-1; TRBD2 aligns across 8 bases. After removal of 7 bases from V and 9 bases from J, the junction contained 17 bases not matched to a gene. The CDR3 consists of 16 residues. The germline V gene encodes CDR1 LNHDA and CDR2 SQIVND (reference sequence). CDR3 sequence (DNA): TGTGCCAGTAAGGAGTGGAGCGGGAGAATGGGCATTGAGCAGTTCTTC. This gives the protein CASKEWSGRMGIEQFF.

The gene calls are TRBV18 and TRBJ2-3; TRBD2 aligns across 7 bases. V trimming: 3 bases; J trimming: 4 bases; junction bases outside the gene matches: 1. The germline V gene encodes CDR1 KGHSH and CDR2 LQKENI. This CDR3 contains 13 residues. CDR3 DNA sequence: TGTGCCAGCTCACCTGCGGGGGCAGATACGCAGTATTTT. This sequence encodes CASSPAGADTQYF.

The chain combines TRBV6-7 with TRBJ2-5; 8 positions match TRBD2. TRBV6-7 is treated as an ORF (open reading frame) with a function not yet certain. With V trimmed by 8 bases and J by 2 bases, 10 bases remained unmatched. The CDR3 runs to 15 residues. The CDR3 sequence: CASEWKAGVQETQYF. As DNA, the CDR3 is TGTGCCAGCGAATGGAAAGCGGGAGTACAAGAGACCCAGTACTTC.

The chain combines TRBV10-3 with TRBJ1-2; TRBD1 matches at 10 bases. V was clipped by 4 bases and J by 7 bases; unmatched bases: 21. The germline CDR1 and CDR2 sequences are ENHRY and SYGVKD. There are 19 residues in the CDR3. DNA of the CDR3: TGTGCCATCAGTGGCCCTCCCGCCGGGACAGGGGCGTTCCAGATTGGCTACACCTTC. Translated: CAISGPPAGTGAFQIGYTF.

The V and J genes are TRBV28 and TRBJ2-7, with D perhaps matching TRBD1 (5 bases). V was pared by 5 bases and J by 5 bases, with 13 bases between. The CDR3 consists of 13 residues. CDR1 and CDR2 from the germline V gene are MDHEN and SYDVKM. The CDR3 DNA reads TGTGCCAGCAGTCCGCGGACAACACACGAGCAGTACTTC. It codes for CASSPRTTHEQYF.

The chain carries TRBV7-9 and TRBJ1-1; tentatively, D is TRBD1 (6 bases). CDR3 size: 11 residues. Per the germline V gene, CDR1 is SEHNR and CDR2 is FQNEAQ (reference sequence). Trimming took 6 bases from V and 10 from J, leaving 12 bases between them. DNA for the CDR3: TGTGCCAGCAGTGGCGGGGGGCTAGCTTTCTTT. It translates to CASSGGGLAFF.

This clone was seen only once. The genes are TRBV19 and TRBJ1-1; D is undetermined. The CDR3 has 13 amino acids. Germline V gene data show CDR1 as LNHDA and CDR2 as SQIVND (reference sequence). V was pared by 5 bases and J by 10 bases, with 17 bases between. The CDR3 loop is CASSPQHPGGAFF. The CDR3 bases are TGTGCCAGTAGTCCCCAACACCCCGGAGGAGCTTTCTTT.